This TCR beta chain is from a study of CD8+CD57+ T cells in acquired aplastic anemia. Study context: Sorting CD4+ and CD8+ cells gave DNA averaging 3.2 ug.

The CDR3 runs 15 residues. The V end lost 4 bases, the J end lost 4 bases, and 13 bases lay between the germline ends. CDR1 is SEHNR, CDR2 FQNEAQ, per germline (reference sequence). TCR beta VDJ and CDR3 profiles were obtained from a genomic DNA template. One entry per CDR3 protein results from TCRdb running MiXCR on the reads. The table lists about 270,000 distinct CDR3 sequences, 55% to 60% of them singletons. The TCR originated in a human donor with severe aplastic anemia or a healthy control (not recorded which). The rearrangement uses TRBV7-9 and TRBJ2-2; the D is unclear. Sequenced: sorted CD4+, CD8+, or CD8+CD57+ T cells (not recorded which) from PBMCs. This CDR3 is CASSSLGFGTGELFF. CDR3 nucleotides: TGTGCCAGCAGCTCCCTGGGGTTTGGCACCGGGGAGCTGTTTTTT.